These 31 T cell receptor beta chains were all obtained from the same sample, sequenced in a study of control samples from healthy donors and cancer patients (dated by TCRdb to 2020 to 2021). To prepare the library, the immunoSEQ multiplex PCR assay was applied. This is the immuneACCESS table as TCRdb keeps it, with only in-frame sequences that have V and J called. A part of the clones is gone; compared with another copy, unresolved V genes explain less than half, and the rest is unexplained. This sample has more than 95,000 clones in its table, and 80% to 90% of those were observed once. The ten largest clones add up to around 9% of the sample. Source material: blood. These receptors were collected from a man in his forties in good health.

This rearrangement joins TRBV9 to TRBJ2-3; no clear D gene. V was shortened by 2 bases and J by 0 bases, with 7 bases between the two germline ends. CDR1 and CDR2 from the germline V gene are SGDLS and YYNGEE. CDR3 length equals 14 residues. The CDR3 loop reads CASSVSSSTDTQYF. Here the CDR3 DNA reads TGTGCCAGCAGCGTGTCCAGCAGCACAGATACGCAGTATTTT.

This chain joins TRBV11-2 and TRBJ1-2; the D is unclear. V shed 5 bases and J shed 5 bases, with 15 bases lying between them. The CDR3 sequence is 14 residues long. Per the germline V gene, CDR1 is SGHAT and CDR2 is FQNNGV. The CDR3 DNA is TGTGCCAGCAGCCTCTTACTATCGGCATATGGCTACACCTTC. The encoded protein is CASSLLLSAYGYTF.

The V and J genes are TRBV7-2 and TRBJ2-5; D remains ambiguous. The CDR3 runs to 13 residues. Germline V gene sequence: CDR1 SGHTA, CDR2 FQGNSA. Between the trimmed V and J ends, which lost 3 bases and 4 bases, there was a span of 9 bases. The DNA of the CDR3 is TGTGCCAGCAGCTTTGGGCCCGGAGAGACCCAGTACTTC. Protein: CASSFGPGETQYF.

This clone was observed once. This chain connects TRBV7-2 to TRBJ2-5; TRBD2 aligns across 10 bases. V trimming: 2 bases; J trimming: 5 bases; junction bases outside the gene matches: 11. This CDR3 is 17 amino acids long. Germline assignment: CDR1 SGHTA and CDR2 FQGNSA. The CDR3 protein is CASSLFAAGGRLETQYF. Here the CDR3 DNA reads TGTGCCAGCAGCTTATTTGCAGCGGGGGGGCGGTTGGAGACCCAGTACTTC.

The rearrangement uses TRBV9 and TRBJ2-3; 14 positions match TRBD2. The germline V gene encodes CDR1 SGDLS and CDR2 YYNGEE. CDR3 length equals 18 residues. The V and J ends lost 0 bases and 1 base, in that order; junction bases with no gene match: 4. The CDR3, as DNA: TGTGCCAGCAGCGTAGCGGGACTAGCGGGGGTTGGCACAGATACGCAGTATTTT. Protein product: CASSVAGLAGVGTDTQYF.

The chain recombines TRBV2 with TRBJ2-3; D remains unclear. Trimming pared 3 bases from V and 7 bases from J, leaving 11 bases between. CDR1 and CDR2 from the germline V gene are SNHLY and FYNNEI. This CDR3 has 13 residues. The CDR3 sequence is CASSDWFTNTQYF. CDR3 DNA: TGTGCCAGCAGTGACTGGTTTACTAATACGCAGTATTTT.

This clone was recorded a few times. V usage is TRBV20-1 and J usage is TRBJ2-7, with unresolved D. Germline V CDR1 and CDR2: DFQATT, SNEGSKA (reference sequence). The CDR3 has 12 residues. Trimming shortened V by 3 bases and J by 4 bases, and 10 bases separated the two germline ends. The CDR3: CSASENIYEQYF. The CDR3 region has the DNA TGCAGTGCTAGTGAAAATATATACGAGCAGTACTTC.

The J gene is TRBJ2-5, the V gene TRBV21-1; TRBD2, the table's D call, was not compared with the DNA. TRBV21-1 is assigned pseudogene status. This CDR3 contains 15 residues. This CDR3 reads CASSFLAGGRETQYF. The CDR3 nucleotides read TGTGCCAGCAGCTTCCTAGCGGGGGGGCGTGAGACCCAGTACTTC.

This chain connects TRBV7-2 to TRBJ2-1; D gene unclear. Germline V lookup: CDR1 SGHTA, CDR2 FQGNSA. This CDR3 has 17 amino acids. V was shortened by 3 bases and J by 3 bases, with 18 bases between the two germline ends. Written as DNA, the CDR3 is TGTGCCAGCAGCTTTATGATAACTCGGGTTGTCTACAATGAGCAGTTCTTC. It specifies CASSFMITRVVYNEQFF.

V and J are TRBV5-6 and TRBJ2-3, with D perhaps TRBD2 (5 bases). This CDR3 has 16 amino acids. Deletions cut 0 bases from V and 4 bases from J, with 15 bases between. Germline V gene lookup returns CDR1 SGHDT and CDR2 YYEEEE. The CDR3 loop is CASSLGPEGGADTQYF. The CDR3 DNA reads TGTGCCAGCAGCTTGGGCCCCGAGGGTGGAGCAGATACGCAGTATTTT.

The chain uses TRBV21-1 and TRBJ2-5. TRBV21-1 is deemed a pseudogene. CDR3 length: 16 residues. CDR3 residues: CASSSRLGTAKETQYF. CDR3 coding DNA: TGTGCCAGCAGCAGCCGGTTGGGGACGGCAAAAGAGACCCAGTACTTC.

The V gene is TRBV30, the J gene TRBJ2-6; D ambiguous. CDR1 is GTSNPN, CDR2 SVGIG, per germline (reference sequence). V dropped 4 bases and J dropped 2 bases, with 6 bases sitting between them. CDR3 length: 13 residues. Written as DNA, the CDR3 is TGTGCCTGGACAGTTCCTGGGGCCAACGTCCTGACTTTC. The encoded protein is CAWTVPGANVLTF.

The chain has TRBV12-3 or TRBV12-4 and TRBJ1-1; D unclear. V dropped 3 bases and J dropped 8 bases, with 10 bases sitting between them. The CDR3 consists of 12 residues. CDR3 amino acids: CASSFEGIEAFF. DNA for the CDR3: TGTGCCAGCAGTTTCGAAGGAATAGAAGCTTTCTTT.

DNA of the CDR3: TGTGCCAGCTCACCACCGTGGGACAGGGACTTCTACGAGCAGTACTTC. Protein product: CASSPPWDRDFYEQYF. V gene TRBV18 combines with J gene TRBJ2-7, with 9 positions matching TRBD1. The J segment lost 3 bases and the V segment lost 0 bases, leaving 6 bases of the junction unmatched. CDR1 and CDR2 (germline): KGHSH, LQKENI. The CDR3 is 16 residues long.

The rearrangement uses TRBV18 and TRBJ1-5; D gene uncertain. This CDR3 is 17 amino acids long. V was pared by 0 bases and J by 0 bases, with 12 bases between. Germline CDR1 is KGHSH and CDR2 is LQKENI. For the CDR3, the DNA is TGTGCCAGCTCACCACCGGGTATGGGAAATAGCAATCAGCCCCAGCATTTT. Amino acids: CASSPPGMGNSNQPQHF.

The chain is built from TRBV18 and TRBJ2-2; tentatively, D is TRBD2 (5 bases). The CDR3 consists of 16 residues. Germline V lookup: CDR1 KGHSH, CDR2 LQKENI. Trimming took 3 bases from V and 5 from J, leaving 16 bases between them. CDR3 in amino acids: CASSPSVGVRTGELFF. The DNA of the CDR3 is TGTGCCAGCTCACCCTCAGTCGGGGTCAGAACCGGGGAGCTGTTTTTT.

The chain combines TRBV7-2 with TRBJ2-7, with D unclear. Looked up from germline, CDR1 is SGHTA and CDR2 is FQGNSA. The CDR3 spans 13 residues. The V end was cut by 3 bases, the J end by 3 bases, with 9 bases between. The CDR3 spells CASSLVNSYEQYF. CDR3 DNA sequence: TGTGCCAGCAGCTTGGTTAACAGCTACGAGCAGTACTTC. Using reference TRBV7-2 and TRBJ2-7 for the parts outside the CDR3, the full variable domain is GAGVSQSPSNKVTEKGKDVELRCDPISGHTALYWYRQSLGQGLEFLIYFQGNSAPDKSGLPSDRFSAERTGGSVSTLTIQRTQQEDSAVYLCASSLVNSYEQYFGPGTRLTVT.

The V and J genes are TRBV5-8 and TRBJ1-3; D is undetermined. Per germline, CDR1 SGHTS and CDR2 YDEGEE. CDR3 length: 16 residues. With 4 bases removed from V and 0 bases from J, the gap between germline ends came to 14 bases. The CDR3 here is CASSRQGWSSGNTIYF. In nucleotides, the CDR3 is TGTGCCAGCAGCCGACAAGGATGGAGCTCTGGAAACACCATATATTTT.

This clone showed up just once. In DNA form, the CDR3 reads TGTGCCAGCAGCCTGGGACTAGCGGGGGCGACCTACAATGAGCAGTTCTTC. Translation: CASSLGLAGATYNEQFF. This chain connects TRBV9 to TRBJ2-1; TRBD2 matches at 14 bases. The CDR3 runs 17 residues. V shed 4 bases, J shed 2 bases, and the junction held 5 bases outside the gene matches. Per germline, CDR1 SGDLS and CDR2 YYNGEE.

V gene TRBV12-3 or TRBV12-4 combines with J gene TRBJ1-6, with 7 bases fitting TRBD1. The CDR3 loop spans 12 amino acids. With 5 bases clipped from V and 9 bases from J, the junction kept 1 base outside the gene matches. In nucleotides, the CDR3 is TGTGCCAGCAGTCCAGGGGGTTCACCCCTCCACTTT. It specifies CASSPGGSPLHF.

The genes are TRBV7-3 and TRBJ2-5, with D maybe TRBD1 (6 bases). The V end lost 4 bases, the J end lost 3 bases, and 9 bases lay between the germline ends. Germline V gene lookup returns CDR1 SGHTA and CDR2 FQGTGA. This CDR3 is built from 13 residues. CDR3 loop: CASSSGTKETQYF. DNA for the CDR3: TGTGCCAGCAGCTCCGGGACAAAAGAGACCCAGTACTTC.

On this clone itself: The sample has other DNA sequences that encode this CDR3 too. The chain is built from TRBV7-3 and TRBJ2-1; 8 nucleotides match TRBD2. Trimming took 0 bases from V and 10 from J; bases not matched to a gene: 17. CDR1 and CDR2 (germline): SGHTA, FQGTGA. The CDR3 extends over 18 amino acids. The CDR3 loop is CASSLTAGGGGSSFEQFF. The CDR3 DNA follows: TGTGCCAGCAGCTTAACGGCGGGGGGCGGGGGTTCGTCTTTCGAGCAGTTCTTC.

This clone has just one count. This chain links TRBV6-5 with TRBJ2-4, with D tentatively TRBD2 (6 bases). Germline V gene sequence: CDR1 MNHEY, CDR2 SVGAGI. The CDR3 sequence is 16 residues long. V was trimmed by 0 bases and J by 8 bases, leaving 17 bases between them. CDR3 protein: CASSYSKIGGGDIQYF. CDR3 DNA sequence: TGTGCCAGCAGTTACTCGAAGATTGGAGGAGGGGACATTCAGTACTTC.

The chain uses TRBV29-1 and TRBJ2-5, with 7 bases aligning to TRBD1. The CDR3 loop spans 16 amino acids. V gave up 3 bases and J gave up 4 bases; unmatched junction bases: 14. In germline, CDR1 is SQVTM, CDR2 ANQGSEA. In DNA, the CDR3 is TGCAGCGTTGATTCGACAGGGATCCCCCCGGGAGAGACCCAGTACTTC. This sequence encodes CSVDSTGIPPGETQYF.

The chain couples TRBV11-3 to TRBJ2-1; no reliable D call. Germline lookup yields CDR1 SGHNT and CDR2 YENEEA. V lost 1 base, J lost 0 bases, and 7 bases lay in between. The CDR3 extends over 15 amino acids. CDR3 DNA sequence: TGTGCCAGCAGCTTAGGTGCAGCCTCCTACAATGAGCAGTTCTTC. Protein: CASSLGAASYNEQFF. Full variable domain (outside the CDR3, taken from reference TRBV11-3 and TRBJ2-1): EAGVVQSPRYKIIEKKQPVAFWCNPISGHNTLYWYLQNLGQGPELLIRYENEEAVDDSQLPKDRFSAERLKGVDSTLKIQPAELGDSAVYLCASSLGAASYNEQFFGPGTRLTVL.

CDR3 bases: TGTGCCAGCAGTTACTCGGACAGCCGCTCCTACAATGAGCAGTTCTTC. It is translated as CASSYSDSRSYNEQFF. The chain links TRBV6-5 to TRBJ2-1, with TRBD1 as a possible D gene (6 bases). The CDR3 length is 16 residues. The germline V and J ends were trimmed by 0 bases and 0 bases, with 9 bases remaining between them. CDR1 MNHEY and CDR2 SVGAGI come from the germline V gene.

This clone turned up a few times. J is TRBJ1-1 and V is TRBV7-2; TRBD1 is a possible D gene (6 bases). The germline V gene has CDR1 SGHTA and CDR2 FQGNSA. V was shortened by 1 base and J by 4 bases, with 7 bases between the two germline ends. CDR3 length equals 13 residues. The CDR3 DNA sequence: TGTGCCAGCAGCTTAGACAGGGCCACTGAAGCTTTCTTT. This gives the protein CASSLDRATEAFF.

The J gene is TRBJ2-7, the V gene TRBV7-9; maybe TRBD2 (7 bases). This CDR3 region has 15 residues. The germline CDR1 and CDR2 sequences are SEHNR and FQNEAQ (reference sequence). V gave up 1 base and J gave up 3 bases, with 13 bases separating them. The CDR3 nucleotides are TGTGCCAGCAGCTTAGTGGGAGGGGGGTTCTACGAGCAGTACTTC. This gives the protein CASSLVGGGFYEQYF.

This chain's CDR3 is CASSRQSNQPQHF. In DNA form, the CDR3 reads TGTGCCAGTTCAAGACAAAGCAATCAGCCCCAGCATTTT. The V gene is TRBV12-3 or TRBV12-4, the J gene TRBJ1-5; D remains ambiguous. V was cut by 9 bases and J by 1 base, with 10 bases left in between. The CDR3 is made up of 13 amino acids.

V is TRBV4-3 and J is TRBJ1-1, with D possibly TRBD1 on 6 matching bases. Deletions cut 0 bases from V and 5 bases from J, with 10 bases between. Germline values: CDR1 LGHNA, CDR2 YSLEER. This CDR3 region has 14 residues. DNA of the CDR3: TGCGCCAGCAGCCAAGAGGGACATAGGACTGAAGCTTTCTTT. It codes for CASSQEGHRTEAFF.

CDR3 sequence: CASSPAGTVLAESFF. The CDR3 DNA follows: TGTGCCAGCTCACCTGCGGGTACAGTCCTAGCGGAATCTTTCTTT. The chain uses TRBV18 and TRBJ1-1; D is unresolved. Between the trimmed V and J ends, which lost 3 bases and 12 bases, there was a span of 23 bases. CDR1 is KGHSH, CDR2 LQKENI, per germline. The length of the CDR3 is 15 residues.